The rows below give T cell receptor beta chains drawn from one sample of a study of cytomegalovirus exposure and HLA in healthy donors. Here immunoSEQ multiplex PCR was the method, and the copy in TCRdb shows in-frame clones only, minus some. This table holds 150,000 to 200,000 clones, 75% to 85% found once. Sequenced sample: PBMCs. These receptor sequences come from a woman in her 30s in good health and CMV-seronegative. CDR3s include the opening cysteine and the closing phenylalanine or tryptophan. The D gene is left open where the match is weak. A clone size is listed for some rows: how often the clone was seen (once, few, many), or a class if it is expanded.

>TRBV19|NA|NA|TRBJ1-4
CASSTRLGTNEKLFF
TGTGCCAGTAGTACGAGACTGGGAACTAATGAAAAACTGTTTTTT
>TRBV28|TRBD1|once|TRBJ1-4
CASSSPGQLNEKLFF
TGTGCCAGCAGTTCACCGGGACAGCTTAATGAAAAACTGTTTTTT
>TRBV9|NA|NA|TRBJ2-6
CASSSSGAAGANVLTF
TGTGCCAGCAGCTCCTCCGGTGCGGCTGGGGCCAACGTCCTGACTTTC
>TRBV5-4|TRBD2|NA|TRBJ2-1
CASSSKTSGGSSYNEQFF
TGTGCCAGCAGTTCCAAGACTAGCGGGGGGTCCTCCTACAATGAGCAGTTCTTC
>TRBV9|TRBD2|NA|TRBJ2-7
CASSAGGGEQYF
TGTGCCAGCAGCGCGGGGGGGGGCGAGCAGTACTTC
>TRBV11-2|NA|NA|TRBJ2-4
CASSPAGVQNIQYF
TGTGCCAGCAGCCCTGCCGGGGTCCAAAACATTCAGTACTTC
>TRBV9|TRBD1|NA|TRBJ1-2
CASSVRDRTYGYTF
TGTGCCAGCAGCGTAAGGGACAGGACCTATGGCTACACCTTC
>TRBV10-3|NA|NA|TRBJ1-2
CAISQRGGQTNYGYTF
TGTGCCATCAGCCAAAGGGGGGGGCAGACTAACTATGGCTACACCTTC
>TRBV28|NA|NA|TRBJ1-2
CATRRLAGGGGGYTF
TGTGCCACCCGACGCCTGGCCGGAGGAGGAGGTGGCTACACCTTC
>TRBV5-6|TRBD1|NA|TRBJ2-3
CASSSDRGRDTQYF
TGTGCCAGCAGCTCGGACAGGGGGCGAGATACGCAGTATTTT
>TRBV6-5|TRBD1|NA|TRBJ2-7
CASSYKGGSDEQYF
TGTGCCAGCAGTTACAAAGGGGGCTCCGACGAGCAGTACTTC
>TRBV5-1|NA|NA|TRBJ2-5
CASSSQAFTETQYF
TGCGCCAGCAGCTCGCAAGCTTTCACGGAGACCCAGTACTTC
>TRBV7-2|TRBD1|NA|TRBJ2-7
CASSPGTGNYEQYF
TGTGCCAGCAGCCCCGGGACAGGTAACTACGAGCAGTACTTC
>TRBV28|TRBD1|NA|TRBJ2-1
CASSTGGGANEQFF
TGTGCCAGCAGTACAGGGGGCGGTGCCAATGAGCAGTTCTTC
>TRBV7-8|TRBD1|NA|TRBJ1-2
CASSLGQGAVRLGYGYTF
TGTGCCAGCAGCTTGGGACAGGGGGCTGTTCGGTTGGGCTATGGCTACACCTTC
>TRBV6-1|TRBD1|NA|TRBJ1-6
CASSLGQGNNSPLHF
TGTGCCAGCAGCCTTGGACAGGGTAATAATTCACCCCTCCACTTT
>TRBV2|NA|NA|TRBJ2-7
CASSPTGRSSYEQYF
TGTGCCAGCAGTCCTACAGGGCGGAGCTCCTACGAGCAGTACTTC
>TRBV5-6|TRBD2|NA|TRBJ2-3
CASRSTSGGPFVMDTQYF
TGTGCCAGCAGATCGACTAGCGGGGGGCCCTTCGTTATGGATACGCAGTATTTT
>TRBV27|TRBD1|NA|TRBJ2-2
CASKLQGLPNTGELFF
TGTGCCAGCAAATTACAGGGGCTACCGAACACCGGGGAGCTGTTTTTT
>TRBV27|TRBD2|NA|TRBJ2-7
CASSPLAGGPVGEQYF
TGTGCCAGCAGTCCTCTAGCGGGAGGGCCTGTTGGCGAGCAGTACTTC
>TRBV18|NA|NA|TRBJ2-4
CASSPLPSPASSSNIQYF
TGTGCCAGCTCACCGCTTCCTAGTCCGGCCTCGTCCTCGAACATTCAGTACTTC
>TRBV29-1|NA|few|TRBJ2-3
CSVEGTSTDTQYF
TGCAGCGTTGAAGGCACATCCACAGATACGCAGTATTTT
>TRBV5-4|TRBD2|once|TRBJ2-3
CASSLALAGGPTDTQYF
TGTGCCAGCAGCTTGGCGCTAGCGGGGGGTCCCACAGATACGCAGTATTTT
>TRBV5-5|NA|NA|TRBJ2-2
CASSTLAGSFTGELFF
TGTGCCAGCAGCACCTTAGCAGGGTCTTTCACCGGGGAGCTGTTTTTT
>TRBV18|TRBD1|NA|TRBJ1-2
CASSVDSTGEVGHTF
TGTGCCAGCTCCGTCGACTCGACAGGGGAAGTCGGCCACACCTTC
>TRBV9|TRBD1|NA|TRBJ1-2
CASSLKQTGGNNYGYTF
TGTGCCAGCAGCCTGAAGCAAACAGGGGGCAACAACTATGGCTACACCTTC
>TRBV4-3|NA|NA|TRBJ1-1
CASSQDRSGLNPGTFF
TGCGCCAGCAGCCAAGATAGGTCAGGCCTTAACCCAGGGACTTTCTTT
>TRBV18|TRBD1|NA|TRBJ2-6
CASSPRDRSSGANGLTF
TGTGCCAGCTCACCCCGGGACAGAAGCTCTGGGGCCAACGGCCTGACTTTC
>TRBV19|TRBD1|few|TRBJ2-6
CASRSTGSGANVLTF
TGTGCCAGTAGATCGACAGGGTCTGGGGCCAACGTCCTGACTTTC
>TRBV11-2|NA|NA|TRBJ2-7
CASSLGGGAPGVIWDEQYF
TGTGCCAGCAGCTTAGGGGGGGGCGCCCCTGGGGTTATCTGGGACGAGCAGTACTTC
>TRBV28|TRBD2|NA|TRBJ2-1
CASTPDTSGRAYNEQFF
TGTGCCAGCACCCCGGACACTAGCGGGAGGGCTTACAATGAGCAGTTCTTC
>TRBV7-9|NA|NA|TRBJ1-6
CASSLAGTQVNSPLHF
TGTGCCAGCAGCTTAGCGGGCACTCAAGTTAATTCACCCCTCCACTTT
>TRBV2|TRBD2|NA|TRBJ2-1
CASSYPKYSGSSYNEQFF
TGTGCCAGCAGTTACCCCAAATATAGCGGGAGCTCCTACAATGAGCAGTTCTTC
>TRBV19|TRBD2|NA|TRBJ2-3
CASSAWTSGTDTQYF
TGTGCCAGTAGTGCTTGGACTAGCGGTACAGATACGCAGTATTTT
>TRBV27|TRBD2|NA|TRBJ2-7
CASSLAGRSSYEQYF
TGTGCCAGCAGCCTAGCGGGAAGGAGCTCCTACGAGCAGTACTTC
>TRBV5-6|NA|NA|TRBJ2-7
CASSSGPGRTDPYEQYF
TGTGCCAGCAGCAGTGGCCCGGGACGGACAGATCCCTACGAGCAGTACTTC
>TRBV7-5|NA|NA|TRBJ2-3
CARSQTGGRGSTDTQYF
TGTGCCAGAAGCCAGACCGGCGGGAGGGGAAGCACAGATACGCAGTATTTT
>TRBV28|NA|NA|TRBJ2-2
CASSLNTGELFF
TGTGCCAGCAGTCTTAACACCGGGGAGCTGTTTTTT
>TRBV14|NA|NA|TRBJ2-2
CASSQVFDYTGELFF
TGTGCCAGCAGCCAAGTTTTCGACTACACCGGGGAGCTGTTTTTT
>TRBV4-1|TRBD1|NA|TRBJ1-1
CASSLGTGGPDTEAFF
TGCGCCAGCAGCCTGGGGACAGGGGGCCCGGACACTGAAGCTTTCTTT
>TRBV7-9|TRBD1|NA|TRBJ2-5
CASSLGQTIQETQYF
TGTGCCAGCAGCTTGGGACAGACGATCCAAGAGACCCAGTACTTC
>TRBV5-4|NA|NA|TRBJ1-6
CASSLVRVKNNSPLHF
TGTGCCAGCAGCTTGGTGCGGGTGAAGAATAATTCACCCCTCCACTTT
>TRBV6-5|NA|NA|TRBJ2-2
CASSYRPRGTGELFF
TGTGCCAGCAGTTACCGTCCACGGGGCACCGGGGAGCTGTTTTTT
>TRBV27|NA|many|TRBJ2-7
CASSLRLASYEQYF
TGTGCCAGCAGTTTAAGGCTAGCGAGTTACGAGCAGTACTTC
>TRBV6-5|NA|NA|TRBJ1-2
CASSSPQTHAYGYTF
TGTGCCAGCAGTTCCCCTCAGACTCACGCCTATGGCTACACCTTC
>TRBV11-2|NA|NA|TRBJ1-1
CASSLSTRNTEAFF
TGTGCCAGCAGCTTATCTACGCGGAACACTGAAGCTTTCTTT
>TRBV5-1|TRBD2|NA|TRBJ2-6
CASSLSPVTSGSSGANGLTF
TGCGCCAGCAGCTTGTCCCCCGTGACTAGCGGTAGCTCTGGGGCCAACGGCCTGACTTTC
>TRBV29-1|NA|NA|TRBJ2-1
CSVTGRRTPFSSYNEQFF
TGCAGCGTTACCGGACGGCGGACTCCCTTTAGCTCCTACAATGAGCAGTTCTTC
>TRBV6-1|NA|once|TRBJ1-2
CASSALRGNRLYGYTF
TGTGCCAGCAGTGCTCTTAGGGGAAATCGTCTCTATGGCTACACCTTC
>TRBV29-1|TRBD1|NA|TRBJ1-1
CSVDNPQGLNTEAFF
TGCAGCGTCGACAACCCACAGGGGCTGAACACTGAAGCTTTCTTT
>TRBV27|TRBD2|NA|TRBJ2-7
CASSFISQALAGVPPRF
TGTGCCAGCAGTTTCATTAGTCAGGCACTAGCGGGAGTCCCGCCGCGTTTC
>TRBV4-3|NA|NA|TRBJ2-7
CASSPRDTSYEQYF
TGCGCCAGCAGCCCCCGGGACACCTCCTACGAGCAGTACTTC
>TRBV7-9|NA|NA|TRBJ1-5
CASSPPAENQPQHF
TGTGCCAGCAGCCCCCCGGCGGAAAATCAGCCCCAGCATTTT
>TRBV14|NA|NA|TRBJ2-5
CASSQDLIETQYF
TGTGCCAGCAGCCAAGATCTTATAGAGACCCAGTACTTC
>TRBV6-5|TRBD1|NA|TRBJ1-4
CASRGQGWEKLFF
TGTGCCAGCAGGGGACAGGGATGGGAAAAACTGTTTTTT
>TRBV5-1|TRBD1|NA|TRBJ1-3
CASSLGTGFRNTIYF
TGCGCCAGCAGCCTAGGGACAGGGTTTAGAAACACCATATATTTT
>TRBV7-8|NA|NA|TRBJ1-6
CASSLASGDNSPLHF
TGTGCCAGCAGCTTAGCGTCGGGGGATAATTCACCCCTCCACTTT